Below, 30 T cell receptor beta chains from the same sample are listed, as sequenced in a study of neoadjuvant anti-PD-1 for oral cavity cancer. TCRdb's copy holds only in-frame clones and misses some; the assay was immunoSEQ multiplex PCR. Of approximately 32,000 clones in the sample, approximately 87% are singletons; the top ten hold approximately 3.7%. Source: PBMCs, taken before nivolumab (anti-PD-1) treatment. The receptors originated from a person aged 35-80 years with oral cavity squamous cell carcinoma.

The chain carries TRBV10-1 and TRBJ2-1; no clear D gene. In germline, CDR1 is WNHNN, CDR2 SYGVQD (reference sequence). The CDR3 contains 10 residues. V was trimmed by 7 bases and J by 9 bases, leaving 7 bases between them. CDR3 in DNA: TGCGCCAGCAAGGTAGCTGAGCAGTTCTTC. Protein: CASKVAEQFF.

This chain connects TRBV19 to TRBJ2-4; 7 bases agree with TRBD1. The CDR3 runs 16 residues. After removal of 7 bases from V and 5 bases from J, the junction contained 14 bases not matched to a gene. Per germline, CDR1 LNHDA and CDR2 SQIVND (reference sequence). CDR3 sequence reads: CASKNPAGGTENIQYF. The DNA for the CDR3 is TGTGCCAGTAAGAACCCGGCAGGGGGTACGGAAAACATTCAGTACTTC.

The J gene is TRBJ1-1, the V gene TRBV7-7; 9 bases map to TRBD1. CDR1 SSHAT and CDR2 FNYEAQ come from the germline V gene (reference sequence). The length of the CDR3 is 14 residues. The V gene end was trimmed by 5 bases and the J gene end by 12 bases; junction bases not matched to a gene: 13. CDR3 nucleotide sequence: TGTGCCAGCAGCCCAGGACAGGGGTCGGATTGGACTTTCTTT. It is translated as CASSPGQGSDWTFF. Complete variable domain (other parts from reference TRBV7-7 and TRBJ1-1): GAGVSQSPRYKVTKRGQDVTLRCDPISSHATLYWYQQALGQGPEFLTYFNYEAQPDKSGLPSDRFSAERPEGSISTLTIQRTEQRDSAMYRCASSPGQGSDWTFFGQGTRLTVV.

The chain recombines TRBV19 with TRBJ1-1; D gene unclear. The CDR3 length is 14 residues. Per the germline V gene, CDR1 is LNHDA and CDR2 is SQIVND (reference sequence). The V end lost 3 bases, the J end lost 6 bases, and 14 bases lay between the germline ends. In DNA form, the CDR3 reads TGTGCCAGTAGTATGGGTCCCGGGGAGGCTGAAGCTTTCTTT. It yields the protein CASSMGPGEAEAFF.

This chain connects TRBV9 to TRBJ2-7; 8 bases match TRBD1. V shed 3 bases, J shed 2 bases, and the junction held 7 bases outside the gene matches. CDR1 SGDLS and CDR2 YYNGEE come from the germline V gene. The CDR3 loop spans 15 amino acids. The CDR3 loop is CASSAAGGAPYEQYF. CDR3 in DNA: TGTGCCAGCAGCGCAGCAGGGGGCGCCCCCTACGAGCAGTACTTC.

The J gene is TRBJ1-1, the V gene TRBV4-1; TRBD1 matches at 9 bases. Unmatched junction bases numbered 8, after V lost 6 bases and J lost 6 bases. CDR3 length: 14 amino acids. Germline V lookup: CDR1 MGHRA, CDR2 YSYEKL. CDR3 nucleotide sequence: TGCGCCAGCAGATCCGATAACAGGGGGCCTGAAGCTTTCTTT. Residues: CASRSDNRGPEAFF.

This clone was counted between two and nine times. The chain employs TRBV4-1 and TRBJ2-7; D not resolved. CDR3 length: 14 residues. V lost 0 bases and J 3 bases, leaving 9 bases between the germline ends. Germline V CDR1 and CDR2: MGHRA, YSYEKL. CDR3 sequence reads: CASSQDHSNYEQYF. In DNA form, the CDR3 reads TGCGCCAGCAGCCAAGATCACAGCAACTACGAGCAGTACTTC.

The chain is built from TRBV4-3 and TRBJ2-1; 12 bases are shared with TRBD2. The length of the CDR3 is 16 residues. V lost 6 bases and J lost 3; bases outside the gene matches: 6. The germline CDR1 and CDR2 sequences are LGHNA and YSLEER. The CDR3 region has the DNA TGCGCCAGCAGGGCATCTAGCGGGGGGGACTACAATGAGCAGTTCTTC. Its translation is CASRASSGGDYNEQFF.

The CDR3 sequence is CASSFQGARTDEQFF. In DNA, the CDR3 is TGCGCCAGCAGCTTCCAGGGGGCGCGGACTGATGAGCAGTTCTTC. The rearrangement links TRBV5-1 to TRBJ2-1, with 8 bases aligning to TRBD1. The CDR3 totals 15 residues. Germline CDR1 SGHRS, CDR2 YFSETQ. Trimming cost V 2 bases and J 8 bases; bases outside gene matches: 9.

The chain joins TRBV5-1 to TRBJ2-1, with TRBD2 matching 8 bases. The junction had 8 bases not matched to a gene; V was cut back by 3 bases and J by 3 bases. Germline V lookup: CDR1 SGHRS, CDR2 YFSETQ. The CDR3 contains 16 residues. For the CDR3, the DNA is TGCGCCAGCAGCTCCACCAGCGGGGGTGACTACAATGAGCAGTTCTTC. It yields the protein CASSSTSGGDYNEQFF.

The gene calls are TRBV27 and TRBJ2-1; 8 bases fit TRBD2. Germline assignment: CDR1 MNHEY and CDR2 SMNVEV (reference sequence). The CDR3 spans 17 residues. The trim removed 4 bases at V and 4 bases at J, leaving 12 bases unmatched. The CDR3 loop reads CASSSPQRRGDYNEQFF. CDR3 DNA: TGTGCCAGCAGTTCCCCCCAAAGGCGGGGGGATTACAATGAGCAGTTCTTC.

The chain joins TRBV5-1 to TRBJ1-4, with TRBD1 matching 10 bases. Germline assignment: CDR1 SGHRS and CDR2 YFSETQ. The CDR3 is 15 amino acids. V was pared by 0 bases and J by 9 bases, with 5 bases of the junction left unmatched. The CDR3 DNA follows: TGCGCCAGCAGCTTGGGGACAGGGGGAAGGCAAAAACTGTTTTTT. Its translation: CASSLGTGGRQKLFF.

The chain employs TRBV5-1 and TRBJ2-2; TRBD2 aligns across 13 bases. The germline gives CDR1 SGHRS, CDR2 YFSETQ. This CDR3 is built from 16 residues. V shed 5 bases and J 2 bases; nucleotides not matched to a gene: 3. CDR3 sequence reads: CASSTSGGANTGELFF. For the CDR3, the DNA is TGCGCCAGCAGTACTAGCGGGGGGGCCAACACCGGGGAGCTGTTTTTT. Looking up the rest from reference TRBV5-1 and TRBJ2-2 gives the full variable domain: KAGVTQTPRYLIKTRGQQVTLSCSPISGHRSVSWYQQTPGQGLQFLFEYFSETQRNKGNFPGRFSGRQFSNSRSEMNVSTLELGDSALYLCASSTSGGANTGELFFGEGSRLTVL.

This chain connects TRBV7-8 to TRBJ1-4, with D possibly being TRBD1 (5 bases). The V end lost 2 bases, the J end lost 8 bases, and 12 bases lay between the germline ends. Germline V gene data show CDR1 as SGHVS and CDR2 as FQNEAQ. CDR3 length equals 14 residues. The CDR3 is CASSLQGAGEKLFF. In DNA, the CDR3 is TGTGCCAGCAGCTTACAAGGGGCTGGAGAAAAACTGTTTTTT.

The chain joins TRBV7-8 to TRBJ2-5; D possibly corresponds to TRBD2 (6 bases). Looked up from germline, CDR1 is SGHVS and CDR2 is FQNEAQ. This CDR3 has 15 amino acids. Trimming cost V 1 base and J 1 base, with 10 bases left between them. The DNA for the CDR3 is TGTGCCAGCAGCTTAGGGGGGGAGCGCCAAGAGACCCAGTACTTC. Amino acids: CASSLGGERQETQYF. The full variable domain, with the rest looked up from reference TRBV7-8 and TRBJ2-5, is GAGVSQSPRYKVAKRGQDVALRCDPISGHVSLFWYQQALGQGPEFLTYFQNEAQLDKSGLPSDRFFAERPEGSVSTLKIQRTQQEDSAVYLCASSLGGERQETQYFGPGTRLLVL.

V is TRBV4-2 and J is TRBJ2-1; possible D gene TRBD1, 5 bases. CDR1 is LGHNA and CDR2 is YNFKEQ in the germline V gene. The CDR3 has 16 residues. Trimming left V 6 bases short and J 5 bases short, with 20 bases between. CDR3 DNA: TGTGCCAGCAGTCGCACGAATGCAGGGATAAACAATGAGCAGTTCTTC. As protein: CASSRTNAGINNEQFF.

The chain couples TRBV4-1 to TRBJ2-3, with D possibly being TRBD1 or TRBD2 (5 bases each). The germline V gene has CDR1 MGHRA and CDR2 YSYEKL. V was shortened by 0 bases and J by 2 bases, with 12 bases between the two germline ends. The CDR3 length is 16 residues. CDR3 DNA: TGCGCCAGCAGCCAAGATGTCTGGGACCCCACAGATACGCAGTATTTT. The encoded protein is CASSQDVWDPTDTQYF.

This clone was counted a few times. V is TRBV6-6 and J is TRBJ1-5; 7 positions match TRBD1. This CDR3 is built from 13 residues. Germline CDR1 is MNHNY and CDR2 is SVGAGI (reference sequence). Trimming cost V 9 bases and J 5 bases; bases outside gene matches: 7. In DNA form, the CDR3 reads TGTGCCAGTGCTGGGACAGCAGATCAGCCCCAGCATTTT. Amino acids: CASAGTADQPQHF.

The rearrangement joins TRBV5-1 to TRBJ1-2; 7 bases match TRBD1. This CDR3 is 14 amino acids long. Per germline, CDR1 SGHRS and CDR2 YFSETQ. Germline trimming cut 0 bases from V and 5 bases from J; bases unmatched to any gene: 4. The CDR3, as DNA: TGCGCCAGCAGCTTGGCTGGGACAGAGTATGGCTACACCTTC. This translates into CASSLAGTEYGYTF.

V gene TRBV4-3 combines with J gene TRBJ2-3, with a tentative D call TRBD2 (5 bases). Per germline, CDR1 LGHNA and CDR2 YSLEER. This CDR3 spans 16 amino acids. Trimming cost V 3 bases and J 6 bases, with 19 bases left between them. The CDR3 sequence is CASSQDSRPSVDTQYF. CDR3 nucleotide sequence: TGCGCCAGCAGCCAGGACTCCCGCCCCAGCGTGGATACGCAGTATTTT.

This clone has a single count. V is TRBV5-1 and J is TRBJ2-2; no clear D gene. CDR1 is SGHRS and CDR2 is YFSETQ in the germline V gene. Trimming took 0 bases from V and 3 from J, leaving 12 bases between them. The CDR3 is made up of 16 amino acids. CDR3 in amino acids: CASSLAPVGDTGELFF. The CDR3 region has the DNA TGCGCCAGCAGCTTGGCACCAGTTGGGGACACCGGGGAGCTGTTTTTT.

The rearrangement links TRBV25-1 to TRBJ1-2, with a possible D match to TRBD1 (6 bases). The CDR3 spans 11 residues. V was clipped by 8 bases and J by 8 bases, with 12 bases between them. Germline CDR1 reads MGHDK; CDR2 reads SYGVNS. DNA for the CDR3: TGTGCCAGCCGGGGGCCCGGAGGCTACACCTTC. Translation gives CASRGPGGYTF.

This clone was detected once. This chain links TRBV6-6 with TRBJ1-2; TRBD1 matches at 8 bases. The CDR3 is 16 residues long. Looked up from germline, CDR1 is MNHNY and CDR2 is SVGAGI (reference sequence). V shed 5 bases and J 4 bases; nucleotides not matched to a gene: 12. The CDR3 coding sequence is TGTGCCAGCAGTCGAGATCAGGGGGCTGGTGGCTATGGCTACACCTTC. This gives the protein CASSRDQGAGGYGYTF.

The chain is built from TRBV7-2 and TRBJ2-7, with D possibly being TRBD1 (6 bases). The CDR3 spans 14 residues. Germline CDR1 is SGHTA and CDR2 is FQGNSA. Trimming took 6 bases from V and 0 from J, leaving 12 bases between them. The CDR3 protein is CASSPRQDSYEQYF. The CDR3 DNA is TGTGCCAGCAGTCCAAGACAGGACTCCTACGAGCAGTACTTC.

The V call is TRBV10-3, the J call TRBJ1-2, with a weak D call TRBD1 (5 bases). Trimming pared 7 bases from V and 5 bases from J, leaving 11 bases between. Germline V gives CDR1 ENHRY, CDR2 SYGVKD. The CDR3 covers 12 residues. The CDR3 DNA reads as TGTGCCATCACCGCAGGGTCATATGGCTACACCTTC. It codes for CAITAGSYGYTF.

This clone showed up just once. For the CDR3, the DNA is TGTGCCAGCATCCGAGCGGGGGGGCCCCACGAGCAGTACTTC. It is translated as CASIRAGGPHEQYF. This chain connects TRBV13 to TRBJ2-7, with 10 bases lining up with TRBD2. Germline CDR1 and CDR2: PRHDT and FYEKMQ (reference sequence). J lost 5 bases, V lost 7 bases, and 8 bases had no gene match. This CDR3 region has 14 residues.

CDR3 in amino acids: CASSLERGGPNYSNQPQHF. DNA for the CDR3: TGTGCCAGCAGCTTAGAGAGAGGGGGCCCGAATTATAGCAATCAGCCCCAGCATTTT. The chain links TRBV11-3 to TRBJ1-5, with 7 nucleotides matching TRBD1. Germline V gene lookup returns CDR1 SGHNT and CDR2 YENEEA. Trimming took 0 bases from V and 0 from J; bases not matched to a gene: 11. The CDR3 extends over 19 amino acids.

This sequence joins TRBV5-1 and TRBJ2-3, with D perhaps TRBD2 (6 bases). This CDR3 region has 15 residues. V lost 0 bases and J 4 bases, leaving 12 bases between the germline ends. The V gene's germline CDR1 is SGHRS and CDR2 YFSETQ. For the CDR3, the DNA is TGCGCCAGCAGCTTGGTAAGCGGGTTATCAGATACGCAGTATTTT. This translates into CASSLVSGLSDTQYF.

This clone has only one observation. CDR3 region: CASSQVLTPREGRYGYTF. The CDR3 DNA is TGCGCCAGCAGCCAAGTTTTGACGCCGCGCGAGGGGAGATATGGCTACACCTTC. The V gene is TRBV4-1, the J gene TRBJ1-2; D might be TRBD1 (5 bases). The germline gives CDR1 MGHRA, CDR2 YSYEKL. The CDR3 runs to 18 residues. Trimming left V 1 base short and J 5 bases short, with 23 bases between.

Sample share makes this clone medium-sized. The CDR3 region is CASSEGPELGEAFF. The CDR3 DNA reads as TGTGCCAGCAGTGAGGGACCAGAACTGGGGGAAGCTTTCTTT. The gene calls are TRBV6-4 and TRBJ1-1; D possibly corresponds to TRBD1 (5 bases). The CDR3 consists of 14 residues. With 3 bases removed from V and 8 bases from J, the gap between germline ends came to 16 bases. CDR1 and CDR2 (germline): MRHNA, SNTAGT.